The clone carrying this T cell receptor beta chain was picked up a small number of times. Its specificity is unknown. Researchers picked out CD4+ and CD8+ T cells from PBMCs by sorting. Following extraction, RNA underwent reverse transcription to cDNA, which served as the sequencing template. The data were produced by immunoSEQ multiplex PCR, yet TCRdb's version contains in-frame clones alone and is incomplete. The sample has some 210,000 clones; around 62% are singletons. The data stem from a study of CD8+ T cells in alopecia areata. The overall study: At a dose of 5 to 10 mg twice daily, oral tofacitinib was given to treated patients. The duration of tofacitinib was 6 to 18 months, with 6 months off drug afterward.

Study-wide results and caveats: Normal scalp had lower clonality than lesional scalp, with alopecia totalis/universalis lesions showing this most strongly.

Germline-derived CDR1 and CDR2 are MNHNS and SASEGT. The CDR3 totals 16 residues. The V segment lost 0 bases and the J segment 4 bases; nucleotides outside the gene matches: 5. This TCR derives from a human donor with alopecia areata. The chain uses TRBV6-1 and TRBJ2-5; 10 nucleotides align to TRBD2. Sample: CD4+ T cells sorted from blood, taken at week 0. CDR3 sequence (DNA): TGTGCCAGCAGTGAAGCGAGCGGGGGGGCCCGAGAGACCCAGTACTTC. This gives the protein CASSEASGGARETQYF.